This passage covers 21 T cell receptor beta chains from one sample sequenced in a study of shared clonotypes between healthy human individuals (dated by TCRdb to the early 2020s). Library prep was done by the immunoSEQ multiplex PCR assay. TCRdb re-hosts the immuneACCESS table, in-frame sequences only. Its copies lack some clones; in the studies checked, an unresolved V gene accounts for under half of them, and the cause for the rest is not known. The sample table contains about 2.4 million clones; only one count was recorded for under 95% of them. The ten largest clones capture around 0.37% of the sample. Sequenced: naive CD4+ T cells from PBMCs. The sample's cell subset or site, from its label and the paper: CD45RA+ positively selected. The source is a man aged 18 to 35 in good health. Some clones in this sample may be carry-over from other donors' samples.

V gene TRBV9 combines with J gene TRBJ2-7; possible D gene TRBD2, 7 bases. The CDR3 spans 13 residues. The germline V gene encodes CDR1 SGDLS and CDR2 YYNGEE. The ends were cut back, 0 bases at V and 13 bases at J, with 17 bases in the middle. The CDR3 sequence: CASSVAIGGGQYF. CDR3 nucleotide sequence: TGTGCCAGCAGCGTAGCCATTGGCGGGGGCCAATACTTC.

This chain connects TRBV5-1 to TRBJ2-1; D unresolved. There are 13 residues in the CDR3. Germline CDR1 reads SGHRS; CDR2 reads YFSETQ. V was pared by 0 bases and J by 5 bases, with 6 bases between. CDR3 protein: CASSLDLHNEQFF. The DNA for the CDR3 is TGCGCCAGCAGCTTGGACCTACACAATGAGCAGTTCTTC. Full variable domain (missing parts from reference TRBV5-1 and TRBJ2-1): KAGVTQTPRYLIKTRGQQVTLSCSPISGHRSVSWYQQTPGQGLQFLFEYFSETQRNKGNFPGRFSGRQFSNSRSEMNVSTLELGDSALYLCASSLDLHNEQFFGPGTRLTVL.

V and J are TRBV5-6 and TRBJ1-3; D is possibly TRBD1 (5 bases). This CDR3 has 14 amino acids. Per the germline V gene, CDR1 is SGHDT and CDR2 is YYEEEE. V was trimmed by 4 bases and J by 2 bases, leaving 10 bases between them. The CDR3 loop is CASSLGPTGNTIYF. The CDR3 DNA sequence: TGTGCCAGCAGCCTGGGGCCCACTGGAAACACCATATATTTT.

The chain has TRBV6-6 and TRBJ2-7; TRBD2 matches at 9 bases. The J segment lost 5 bases and the V segment lost 5 bases, leaving 7 bases of the junction unmatched. This CDR3 is built from 14 residues. Germline V gives CDR1 MNHNY, CDR2 SVGAGI (reference sequence). CDR3 loop: CASSAGGRGNEQYF. CDR3 coding DNA: TGTGCCAGCAGTGCGGGGGGGCGCGGAAACGAGCAGTACTTC.

Only a few counts were recorded for this clone. The chain has TRBV6-1 and TRBJ1-5; 10 positions match TRBD1. CDR1 and CDR2 (germline): MNHNS, SASEGT. The V and J ends lost 6 bases and 7 bases, in that order; junction bases with no gene match: 9. This CDR3 is built from 15 residues. The CDR3 nucleotides are TGTGCCAGCAGGATTATCCGGGACAGGGGCCAGCCCCAGCATTTT. Protein sequence: CASRIIRDRGQPQHF.

The chain joins TRBV18 to TRBJ1-1; TRBD1 matches 9 bases. Looked up from germline, CDR1 is KGHSH and CDR2 is LQKENI. The CDR3 sequence is 15 residues long. The J segment lost 7 bases and the V segment lost 3 bases, leaving 9 bases of the junction unmatched. CDR3 in DNA: TGTGCCAGCTCACCCGAGACAGGGGGTTTTAGTGAAGCTTTCTTT. Protein: CASSPETGGFSEAFF.

The rearrangement uses TRBV7-9 and TRBJ1-5; D unresolved. This CDR3 contains 18 residues. Germline V gene data show CDR1 as SEHNR and CDR2 as FQNEAQ (reference sequence). V dropped 0 bases and J dropped 5 bases, with 20 bases sitting between them. In nucleotides, the CDR3 is TGTGCCAGCAGCTTAGCCCACGACAATACAGATAATCATCAGCCCCAGCATTTT. This translates into CASSLAHDNTDNHQPQHF.

This chain joins TRBV15 and TRBJ2-7; possibly TRBD2 for D (7 bases). From germline, CDR1 is LNHNV and CDR2 YYDKDF (reference sequence). There are 15 residues in the CDR3. Trimming shortened V by 0 bases and J by 4 bases, and 13 bases separated the two germline ends. The CDR3 is CATSRDLKGGYEQYF. As DNA, the CDR3 is TGTGCCACCAGCAGAGATCTAAAGGGGGGGTACGAGCAGTACTTC.

This clone was counted once. The chain is built from TRBV5-1 and TRBJ2-1, with 9 nucleotides matching TRBD1. V shed 3 bases and J 4 bases; nucleotides not matched to a gene: 8. CDR3 length: 16 amino acids. Germline assignment: CDR1 SGHRS and CDR2 YFSETQ. The chain's CDR3 is CASSCSPGQGYNEQFF. The DNA for the CDR3 is TGCGCCAGCAGCTGCAGCCCGGGACAGGGTTACAATGAGCAGTTCTTC.

The J gene is TRBJ2-2, the V gene TRBV7-2, with 9 bases that match TRBD2. V lost 1 base to trimming and J lost 4 bases; unmatched junction nucleotides: 7. The CDR3 totals 17 residues. Germline CDR1 and CDR2: SGHTA and FQGNSA. Written as DNA, the CDR3 is TGTGCCAGCAGCTTAGTGTCTAGCGGGGCCCCCACCGGGGAGCTGTTTTTT. Its translation: CASSLVSSGAPTGELFF. Supplemented by reference TRBV7-2 and TRBJ2-2, the full variable domain reads GAGVSQSPSNKVTEKGKDVELRCDPISGHTALYWYRQSLGQGLEFLIYFQGNSAPDKSGLPSDRFSAERTGGSVSTLTIQRTQQEDSAVYLCASSLVSSGAPTGELFFGEGSRLTVL.

J is TRBJ2-7 and V is TRBV5-6; tentative D call: TRBD1 (6 bases). The CDR3 has 16 amino acids. Looked up from germline, CDR1 is SGHDT and CDR2 is YYEEEE. V was pared by 4 bases and J by 2 bases, with 19 bases between. CDR3 sequence (DNA): TGTGCCAGCAGCGCGACCCACAGGGCTACCCCCTACGAGCAGTACTTC. Translating it yields CASSATHRATPYEQYF.

J is TRBJ2-5 and V is TRBV7-7, with D possibly TRBD1 on 5 matching bases. CDR1 is SSHAT and CDR2 is FNYEAQ in the germline V gene (reference sequence). V lost 2 bases to trimming and J lost 5 bases, with 12 bases between them. The CDR3 has 14 residues. CDR3 amino acids: CASSLRAGKETQYF. CDR3 in DNA: TGTGCCAGCAGCTTAAGGGCAGGGAAGGAGACCCAGTACTTC.

The V call is TRBV18, the J call TRBJ2-5; no firm D call. The V end lost 2 bases, the J end lost 0 bases, and 7 bases lay between the germline ends. The CDR3 totals 14 residues. Germline lookup yields CDR1 KGHSH and CDR2 LQKENI. CDR3: CASSPTNNQETQYF. DNA for the CDR3: TGTGCCAGCTCACCAACTAACAACCAAGAGACCCAGTACTTC.

V and J are TRBV5-1 and TRBJ2-7, with 12 bases matching TRBD1. Germline V lookup: CDR1 SGHRS, CDR2 YFSETQ. The CDR3 consists of 15 residues. The J segment lost 7 bases and the V segment lost 4 bases, leaving 9 bases of the junction unmatched. The CDR3 protein is CASSPRDRGLEEQYF. In DNA form, the CDR3 reads TGCGCCAGCAGCCCCCGGGACAGGGGGCTGGAGGAGCAGTACTTC.

The chain has TRBV28 and TRBJ1-3; D is perhaps TRBD1 (5 bases). The CDR3 covers 14 residues. Germline loops: CDR1 MDHEN, CDR2 SYDVKM. The V gene lost 7 bases and the J gene lost 3 bases, with 13 bases spanning the gap. DNA for the CDR3: TGTGCCAGCACCCGCGGGGGGTTTGGAAACACCATATATTTT. Translated, it gives CASTRGGFGNTIYF.

The J gene is TRBJ2-7, the V gene TRBV4-1; 14 positions match TRBD2. With V trimmed by 6 bases and J by 7 bases, 5 bases remained unmatched. The CDR3 is 14 amino acids. Looked up from germline, CDR1 is MGHRA and CDR2 is YSYEKL. The CDR3 loop reads CASRRLAGGGEQYF. CDR3 sequence (DNA): TGCGCCAGCAGGAGACTAGCGGGAGGGGGAGAGCAGTACTTC.

The CDR3 is CASNQGLAYYEQYF. The CDR3 DNA is TGTGCCAGCAACCAGGGACTAGCGTACTACGAGCAGTACTTC. This chain uses TRBV7-9 with TRBJ2-7, with 10 bases identical to TRBD2. This CDR3 is built from 14 residues. Germline assignment: CDR1 SEHNR and CDR2 FQNEAQ (reference sequence). With 7 bases clipped from V and 3 bases from J, the junction kept 6 bases outside the gene matches.

The CDR3 sequence: CSVAGLLRNTEAFF. CDR3 nucleotides: TGCAGCGTTGCCGGGCTTTTACGGAACACTGAAGCTTTCTTT. The V call is TRBV29-1, the J call TRBJ1-1; no clear D. CDR1 and CDR2 from the germline V gene are SQVTM and ANQGSEA. Deletions cut 4 bases from V and 1 base from J, with 13 bases between. This CDR3 is built from 14 residues.

The chain employs TRBV5-1 and TRBJ2-7; 8 bases fit TRBD2. The CDR3 is 14 amino acids. Per germline, CDR1 SGHRS and CDR2 YFSETQ. J lost 6 bases, V lost 4 bases, and 9 bases had no gene match. CDR3 DNA: TGCGCCAGCAGCGTTACTAGCGGAGCCGCCGAGCAGTACTTC. It translates to CASSVTSGAAEQYF.

The chain combines TRBV28 with TRBJ2-1; D gene unclear. V dropped 2 bases and J dropped 10 bases, with 12 bases sitting between them. The germline gives CDR1 MDHEN, CDR2 SYDVKM. This CDR3 is built from 13 residues. The CDR3 DNA reads as TGTGCCAGCAGTTTAAGGTGGAAGGGCGAGCAGTTCTTC. It specifies CASSLRWKGEQFF.

The chain carries TRBV18 and TRBJ1-1; TRBD1 is a possible D gene (5 bases). This CDR3 contains 18 residues. Per the germline V gene, CDR1 is KGHSH and CDR2 is LQKENI. Trimming stripped 1 base from V and 8 bases from J, with 26 bases between. DNA for the CDR3: TGTGCCAGCTCACCACGGTTACAGGATAGGGATGAACACTGGGAAGCTTTCTTT. This sequence encodes CASSPRLQDRDEHWEAFF. The complete variable domain, with remaining parts taken from reference TRBV18 and TRBJ1-1, reads NAGVMQNPRHLVRRRGQEARLRCSPMKGHSHVYWYRQLPEEGLKFMVYLQKENIIDESGMPKERFSAEFPKEGPSILRIQQVVRGDSAAYFCASSPRLQDRDEHWEAFFGQGTRLTVV.